This TCR beta chain was observed in a study of response to subunit inactivated influenza vaccine. V was shortened by 4 bases and J by 4 bases, with 11 bases between the two germline ends. The CDR3 totals 13 residues. The germline gives CDR1 DFQATT, CDR2 SNEGSKA (reference sequence). TCRdb analysed the RT-PCR reads with MiXCR anew, one entry per CDR3 protein. The sample holds 150,000 to 200,000 distinct CDR3 sequences; 12% are singletons and the top ten take 25% to 30%. This sample was shared with a second study, whose subject was T cells expressing NK-cell markers. That work states: 5'RACE template switching with UMIs generated TCR beta cDNA. Among the eight sequenced donors, seven tested HCMV-seropositive and one tested seronegative. Restriction of sorting to alpha-beta TCR T cells was accomplished in several experiments using an anti-gamma-delta TCR antibody. The CD3+CD56-NKG2C+ fraction was also led by these clonotypes in several donors.

This TCR was sampled from a middle-aged man who received an inactivated influenza vaccine. J is TRBJ2-1 and V is TRBV20-1; D uncertain. The input for sequencing was CD8+ T cells sorted from PBMCs, taken roughly 12 days after vaccination. The CDR3 spells CSATPRRYNEQFF. The CDR3 region has the DNA TGCAGTGCTACCCCCCGGAGATACAATGAGCAGTTCTTC.